The 16 T cell receptor beta chains below were found in one sample sequenced in a study of identical twins. Each CDR3 protein gets one entry after TCRdb re-called the 5' RACE reads with MiXCR. In the table there are roughly 1,500,000 distinct CDR3 sequences, around 29% of which are singletons. Material: cord blood. These receptors were taken from a newborn girl in good health.

This clonotype has only a few counts. The gene calls are TRBV25-1 and TRBJ1-2, with D tentatively TRBD1 (5 bases). CDR1 and CDR2 from the germline V gene are MGHDK and SYGVNS. This CDR3 has 12 amino acids. Trimming stripped 6 bases from V and 7 bases from J, with 12 bases between. As DNA, the CDR3 is TGTGCCAGCAGCAACGGGGCTGGTGGCTACACCTTC. Residues: CASSNGAGGYTF.

A remark on this clonotype: Germline and junction disagree at one end, which may indicate a read error. The J gene is TRBJ2-4, the V gene TRBV13; no clear D gene. The CDR3 runs 14 residues. Germline CDR1 PRHDT, CDR2 FYEKMQ (reference sequence). CDR3 loop: CAGSATETKNIQYF. CDR3 bases: TGTGCCGGCAGCGCCACAGAGACCAAAAACATTCAGTACTTC.

In this sample, this clonotype turned up a few times. The V and J genes are TRBV5-4 and TRBJ2-3, with 8 bases aligning to TRBD2. V lost 5 bases and J lost 2; bases outside the gene matches: 10. This CDR3 region has 16 residues. Germline CDR1 SGHNT, CDR2 YYREEE (reference sequence). The CDR3 is CASRGEAGDPTDTQYF. The CDR3 DNA follows: TGTGCCAGCAGGGGGGAAGCGGGAGACCCCACAGATACGCAGTATTTT.

This rearrangement joins TRBV7-2 to TRBJ1-3; D is perhaps TRBD1 (5 bases). V was pared by 5 bases and J by 1 base, with 9 bases between. Germline V gene lookup returns CDR1 SGHTA and CDR2 FQGNSA. CDR3 length equals 14 residues. CDR3 bases: TGTGCCAGCAGCCGCGGGGGGTCTGGAAACACCATATATTTT. As protein: CASSRGGSGNTIYF. Full variable domain (rest looked up from reference TRBV7-2 and TRBJ1-3): GAGVSQSPSNKVTEKGKDVELRCDPISGHTALYWYRQSLGQGLEFLIYFQGNSAPDKSGLPSDRFSAERTGGSVSTLTIQRTQQEDSAVYLCASSRGGSGNTIYFGEGSWLTVV.

The chain recombines TRBV20-1 with TRBJ1-5, with 8 bases that match TRBD1. The junction had 10 bases not matched to a gene; V was cut back by 1 base and J by 5 bases. The CDR3 loop spans 16 amino acids. Per the germline V gene, CDR1 is DFQATT and CDR2 is SNEGSKA (reference sequence). CDR3 DNA: TGCAGTGCTAGAGCGGACAGGGATAGGAATTATCAGCCCCAGCATTTT. This gives the protein CSARADRDRNYQPQHF.

This clonotype was seen only a few times. The V gene is TRBV6-6, the J gene TRBJ2-3, with D tentatively TRBD2 (7 bases). Germline lookup yields CDR1 MNHNY and CDR2 SVGAGI (reference sequence). The ends were cut back, 0 bases at V and 9 bases at J, with 16 bases in the middle. This CDR3 is built from 15 residues. The CDR3 loop reads CASSYSRGGAETQYF. CDR3 DNA: TGTGCCAGCAGTTACTCGAGGGGGGGGGCGGAAACGCAGTATTTT.

The chain links TRBV6-5 to TRBJ2-3; 11 positions match TRBD2. The CDR3 consists of 14 residues. The germline V gene has CDR1 MNHEY and CDR2 SVGAGI. J was trimmed by 6 bases and V by 6 bases; bases with no gene match: 5. CDR3 nucleotide sequence: TGTGCCAGCAGAGTTAGCGGGAGGGCGGATACGCAGTATTTT. This sequence encodes CASRVSGRADTQYF.

Concerning this clonotype: One end of the junction is discordant with germline, which a read error may explain. This chain connects TRBV3-1 to TRBJ2-1; 8 bases are a match to TRBD2. CDR1 and CDR2 from the germline V gene are LGHDT and YNNKEL (reference sequence). The CDR3 has 15 residues. The CDR3 sequence is CTSSQEGTSLNEQFF. The CDR3 DNA reads as TGTACCAGCAGCCAAGAGGGGACTAGTCTCAATGAGCAGTTCTTC.

V gene TRBV5-1 combines with J gene TRBJ1-2; perhaps TRBD1 as D (5 bases). Trimming shortened V by 3 bases and J by 8 bases, and 23 bases separated the two germline ends. The germline V gene has CDR1 SGHRS and CDR2 YFSETQ. This CDR3 has 16 amino acids. CDR3 DNA sequence: TGCGCCAGCAGCTCCCCTAACAGGTTTCCCGGGCAGGGCTACACCTTC. Its protein product is CASSSPNRFPGQGYTF.

This clonotype was observed a few times. The gene calls are TRBV28 and TRBJ2-1, with 7 bases matching TRBD2. The CDR3 is 13 amino acids. Looked up from germline, CDR1 is MDHEN and CDR2 is SYDVKM. V shed 7 bases and J 10 bases; nucleotides not matched to a gene: 10. CDR3 DNA sequence: TGTGCCAGCACCACTGCGGGAGTCGGAGAGCAGTTCTTC. As protein: CASTTAGVGEQFF.

This clonotype was counted only a few times. The chain recombines TRBV4-2 with TRBJ1-1, with 7 bases lining up with TRBD1. In germline, CDR1 is LGHNA, CDR2 YNFKEQ. V trimming: 4 bases; J trimming: 4 bases; junction bases outside the gene matches: 6. CDR3 length equals 14 residues. The CDR3 protein is CASSLPQGPTEAFF. The CDR3 bases are TGTGCCAGCAGCCTCCCACAGGGGCCCACTGAAGCTTTCTTT.

This clonotype was recorded once. V is TRBV20-1 and J is TRBJ2-7; D remains unclear. Germline V lookup: CDR1 DFQATT, CDR2 SNEGSKA (reference sequence). This CDR3 spans 15 amino acids. Trimming removed 0 bases from V and 0 bases from J, with 12 bases in between. The CDR3 loop reads CSARDRRTASYEQYF. In DNA, the CDR3 is TGCAGTGCTAGAGATAGGAGAACGGCCTCCTACGAGCAGTACTTC.

The V gene is TRBV15, the J gene TRBJ1-4; D is undetermined. CDR3 size: 12 residues. Trimming cost V 5 bases and J 5 bases, with 6 bases left between them. Germline V gene data show CDR1 as LNHNV and CDR2 as YYDKDF (reference sequence). Here the CDR3 DNA reads TGTGCCACCAGCCCAGGCAATGAAAAACTGTTTTTT. This encodes CATSPGNEKLFF.

The chain combines TRBV2 with TRBJ2-2, with D unresolved. CDR3 length equals 14 residues. The germline V gene has CDR1 SNHLY and CDR2 FYNNEI. Between the trimmed V and J ends, which lost 4 bases and 6 bases, there was a span of 12 bases. The CDR3 reads CASSASRWSGELFF. The DNA for the CDR3 is TGTGCCAGCAGTGCTAGTAGGTGGTCCGGGGAGCTGTTTTTT.

This clonotype has only a few counts. This chain connects TRBV2 to TRBJ2-3; 7 nucleotides line up with TRBD2. After removal of 8 bases from V and 2 bases from J, the junction contained 10 bases not matched to a gene. The CDR3 is 15 amino acids. Germline V gene sequence: CDR1 SNHLY, CDR2 FYNNEI. Here the CDR3 reads CASLLRGVITDTQYF. In DNA form, the CDR3 reads TGTGCCAGCCTTTTACGGGGGGTCATCACAGATACGCAGTATTTT.

Concerning this clonotype: A read error is possible here, since a much larger clone lies one base away. V gene TRBV20-1 combines with J gene TRBJ1-1; D gene ambiguous. V lost 2 bases to trimming and J lost 2 bases, with 6 bases between them. The CDR3 loop spans 12 amino acids. Germline assignment: CDR1 DFQATT and CDR2 SNEGSKA (reference sequence). This CDR3 reads CSARIGNTEAFF. CDR3 in DNA: TGCAGTGCTAGAATAGGCAACACTGAAGCTTTCTTT.